This T cell receptor (beta chain) was found in a study of technical replicates of blood from several donors. The data were produced by immunoSEQ multiplex PCR, yet TCRdb's version contains in-frame clones alone and is incomplete. Of over 85,000 clones in the sample, less than 95% were seen once. Germline-derived CDR1 and CDR2 are MNHNY and SVGAGI (reference sequence). V lost 8 bases, J lost 5 bases, and 10 bases lay in between. This CDR3 comprises 11 residues. Sequencing was done on a sample of T cells isolated from PBMCs. The chain has TRBV6-6 and TRBJ2-7; D unresolved. This receptor was identified in a human donor in good health. The CDR3 sequence is CASGRGNEQYF. CDR3 bases: TGTGCCAGCGGAAGAGGTAACGAGCAGTACTTC.